This entry features one T cell receptor (beta chain) sequence. Trimming took 0 bases from V and 1 from J, leaving 12 bases between them. From germline, CDR1 is LNHDA and CDR2 SQIVND (reference sequence). The CDR3 runs to 16 residues. These data are taken from a study of control samples from healthy donors and cancer patients. Assay: immunoSEQ multiplex PCR; the TCRdb copy retains only in-frame clones and omits some. The sample carries 100,000 or so clones, 82% recorded once. This receptor was taken from a woman in her sixties or seventies in good health. Sequencing used blood. J is TRBJ1-2 and V is TRBV19; no reliable D call. The CDR3 DNA follows: TGTGCCAGTAGTATAGATACGGGCAGAAGTAACTATGGCTACACCTTC. It specifies CASSIDTGRSNYGYTF.